Listed below are T cell receptor beta chains from one sample, sequenced in a study of blood T cell repertoires in COVID-19. Assay: immunoSEQ multiplex PCR; the TCRdb copy retains only in-frame clones and omits some. The sample records about 250,000 clones, around 82% being singletons. Sequenced: peripheral blood. These receptors came from a man aged 35 to 55 with active or convalescent COVID-19. CDR3s include the opening cysteine and the closing phenylalanine or tryptophan. A D gene is named only where the DNA matches it firmly. Only some rows state a clone size, as once, few, many or a class for expanded clones.

j_call,d_call,v_call,clone_size,cdr3_nt,cdr3_aa
TRBJ1-1,.,TRBV5-1,.,TGCGCCAGCAGCTTGGCCAAACTTATGAACACTGAAGCTTTCTTT,CASSLAKLMNTEAFF
TRBJ2-1,.,TRBV3-1/TRBV3-2,.,TGTGCCAGCAGCCCTGCGAGGAGCAATGAGCAGTTCTTC,CASSPARSNEQFF
TRBJ1-1,.,TRBV6-6,.,TGTGCCAGCAGCCTACAGCCGATGAACACTGAAGCTTTCTTT,CASSLQPMNTEAFF
TRBJ1-5,TRBD1,TRBV11-3,many,TGTGCCAGCAGCTTGTTGGGTACCCATTGGCAGGGGGAGAAACAGCCCCAGCATTTT,CASSLLGTHWQGEKQPQHF
TRBJ1-4,.,TRBV5-1,.,TGCGCCAGCAGCTTGAGTCCAGGGGTTGAAAAACTGTTTTTT,CASSLSPGVEKLFF
TRBJ2-1,TRBD2,TRBV5-1,once,TGCGCCAGCAGCAGCGGGGCAGGGTCAGGGAATGAGCAGTTCTTC,CASSSGAGSGNEQFF
TRBJ1-1,.,TRBV7-2,.,TGTGCCAGCAGCTTAGACGTTGTAACAGGAAGGTATACTGAAGCTTTCTTT,CASSLDVVTGRYTEAFF
TRBJ2-7,.,TRBV21-1,.,TGTGCCAGCAGCAAATCGGAGCCCACCTCCTACGAGCAGTACTTC,CASSKSEPTSYEQYF
TRBJ1-1,.,TRBV7-9,.,TGTGCCAGCAGCCCGCAGCAGGGGAACACTGAAGCTTTCTTT,CASSPQQGNTEAFF
TRBJ2-1,TRBD2,TRBV25-1,.,TGTGCCAGCAGTGCAGATAGCGGGACTCTTAGCTCCTACAATGAGCAGTTCTTC,CASSADSGTLSSYNEQFF
TRBJ1-5,.,TRBV6-5,.,TGTGCCAGCACGGGTGATAGCAATCAGCCCCAGCATTTT,CASTGDSNQPQHF
TRBJ1-1,TRBD1,TRBV19,.,TGTGCCAGTAGCAGACAGGGGGCCTCTGAAGCTTTCTTT,CASSRQGASEAFF
TRBJ2-3,TRBD2,TRBV3-1/TRBV3-2,.,TGTGCCAGCAGCACCCCGGGTAGCGGGAGCACAGATACGCAGTATTTT,CASSTPGSGSTDTQYF
TRBJ2-1,TRBD2,TRBV10-3,.,TGTGCCATCAGTGAGTCTTCGAATAAGCTAGCGGGGCGCTACAATGAGCAGTTCTTC,CAISESSNKLAGRYNEQFF
TRBJ1-5,.,TRBV12-3/TRBV12-4,.,TGTGCCAGCAGTTTCTGGGCAGGGCAGCCCCAGCATTTT,CASSFWAGQPQHF
TRBJ2-1,TRBD2,TRBV4-1,.,TGCGCCAGCAGTCGGGACTACTACAATGAGCAGTTCTTC,CASSRDYYNEQFF
TRBJ1-2,TRBD1,TRBV3-1/TRBV3-2,.,TGTGCCAGCAGCCAATTAGACAGGGATCTGGGCTACACCTTC,CASSQLDRDLGYTF
TRBJ2-5,TRBD1,TRBV5-4,.,TGTGCCAGCAGCTTGGAGGGGGACAGGGGGAAGGAGACCCAGTACTTC,CASSLEGDRGKETQYF
TRBJ1-2,TRBD1,TRBV7-2,.,TGTGCCAGCAGCCCGGGGACAGTCTATGGCTACACCTTC,CASSPGTVYGYTF
TRBJ1-5,TRBD1,TRBV5-1,.,TGCGCCAGCAGCCCGGGACAGGGAGAAGGCAATCAGCCCCAGCATTTT,CASSPGQGEGNQPQHF
TRBJ2-5,.,TRBV18,.,TGTGCCAGCTCACTACGTGAGGGATTGGGAGAGACCCAGTACTTC,CASSLREGLGETQYF
TRBJ1-4,.,TRBV19,.,TGTGCCAGTAGTACCCCACAGGCAACTAATGAAAAACTGTTTTTT,CASSTPQATNEKLFF
TRBJ2-5,TRBD2,TRBV12-5,once,TGTGCTAGTGGTTTGGAAGCGGGAGTGGAGACCCAGTACTTC,CASGLEAGVETQYF
TRBJ2-3,.,TRBV4-2,.,TGTGCCAGCAGCCAAGGCTTAGCGGACACAGATACGCAGTATTTT,CASSQGLADTDTQYF
TRBJ1-6,.,TRBV6-6,.,TGTGCCAGCAGTTACCGGGGGTACCCATCACCCCTCCACTTT,CASSYRGYPSPLHF
TRBJ2-2,.,TRBV9,.,TGTGCCAGCAGCGTCGGCGGGGCGGGGATAGGGGAGCTGTTTTTT,CASSVGGAGIGELFF
TRBJ1-5,.,TRBV2,once,TGTGCCAGCACATTAACAGGGAGCAATCAGCCCCAGCATTTT,CASTLTGSNQPQHF
TRBJ1-2,TRBD1,TRBV6-6,.,TGTGCCAGCAGTCAAGGCCGGACAGGAATCTATGGCTACACCTTC,CASSQGRTGIYGYTF
TRBJ1-2,.,TRBV7-6,.,TGTGCCAGCAGCTCGAGAAGTGGGGAGAGTTCCTGGCTAGCTAACTATGGCTACACCTTC,CASSSRSGESSWLANYGYTF